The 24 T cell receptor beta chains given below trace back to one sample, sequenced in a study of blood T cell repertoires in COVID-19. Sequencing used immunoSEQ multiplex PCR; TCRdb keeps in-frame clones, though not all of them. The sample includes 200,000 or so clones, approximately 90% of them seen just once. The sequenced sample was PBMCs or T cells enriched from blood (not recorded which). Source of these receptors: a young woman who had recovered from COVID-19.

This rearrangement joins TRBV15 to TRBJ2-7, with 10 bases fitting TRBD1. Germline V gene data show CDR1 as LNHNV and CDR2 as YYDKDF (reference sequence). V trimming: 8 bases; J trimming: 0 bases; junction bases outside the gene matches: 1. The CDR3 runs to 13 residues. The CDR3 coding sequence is TGTGCCACCGGGACAGGGGACTCCTACGAGCAGTACTTC. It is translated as CATGTGDSYEQYF.

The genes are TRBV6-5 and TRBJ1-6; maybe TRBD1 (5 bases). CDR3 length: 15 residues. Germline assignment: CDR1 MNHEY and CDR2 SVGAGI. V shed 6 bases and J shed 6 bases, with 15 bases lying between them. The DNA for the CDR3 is TGTGCCAGCAGACAGGCCCCGGGGGGTAATTCACCCCTCCACTTT. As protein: CASRQAPGGNSPLHF.

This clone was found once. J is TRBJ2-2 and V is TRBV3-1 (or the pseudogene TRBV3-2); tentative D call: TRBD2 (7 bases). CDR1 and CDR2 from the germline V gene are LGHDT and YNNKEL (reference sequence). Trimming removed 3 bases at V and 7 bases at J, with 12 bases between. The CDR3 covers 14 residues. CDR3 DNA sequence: TGTGCCAGCAGCCATGGGAGGGGGAGCGGGGAGCTGTTTTTT. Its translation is CASSHGRGSGELFF.

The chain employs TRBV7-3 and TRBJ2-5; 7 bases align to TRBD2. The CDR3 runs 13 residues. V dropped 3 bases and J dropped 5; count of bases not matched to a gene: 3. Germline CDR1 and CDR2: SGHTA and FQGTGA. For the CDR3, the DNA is TGTGCCAGCAGCTTTAGGGAGGGGGAGACCCAGTACTTC. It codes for CASSFREGETQYF.

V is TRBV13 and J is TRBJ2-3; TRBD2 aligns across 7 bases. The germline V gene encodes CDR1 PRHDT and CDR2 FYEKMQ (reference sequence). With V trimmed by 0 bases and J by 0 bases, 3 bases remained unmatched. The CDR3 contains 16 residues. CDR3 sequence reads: CASSLGRAGSTDTQYF. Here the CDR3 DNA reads TGTGCCAGCAGCTTAGGAAGAGCGGGGAGCACAGATACGCAGTATTTT. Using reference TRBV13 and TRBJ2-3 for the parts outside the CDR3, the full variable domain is AAGVIQSPRHLIKEKRETATLKCYPIPRHDTVYWYQQGPGQDPQFLISFYEKMQSDKGSIPDRFSAQQFSDYHSELNMSSLELGDSALYFCASSLGRAGSTDTQYFGPGTRLTVL.

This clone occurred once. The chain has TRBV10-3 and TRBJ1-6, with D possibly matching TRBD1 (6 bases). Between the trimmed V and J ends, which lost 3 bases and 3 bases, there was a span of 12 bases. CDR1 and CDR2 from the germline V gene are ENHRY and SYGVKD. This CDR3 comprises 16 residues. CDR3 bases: TGTGCCATCAGTGAACTGGGGGCTAGCTATAATTCACCCCTCCACTTT. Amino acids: CAISELGASYNSPLHF.

CDR3 residues: CASSHSLATDTQYF. The CDR3 DNA reads TGTGCCAGCAGCCATAGCCTTGCGACAGATACGCAGTATTTT. The rearrangement uses TRBV4-2 and TRBJ2-3, with D hard to call. Trimming took off 3 bases at V and 3 bases at J, with 10 bases between the two ends. Germline CDR1 LGHNA, CDR2 YNFKEQ. This CDR3 has 14 residues.

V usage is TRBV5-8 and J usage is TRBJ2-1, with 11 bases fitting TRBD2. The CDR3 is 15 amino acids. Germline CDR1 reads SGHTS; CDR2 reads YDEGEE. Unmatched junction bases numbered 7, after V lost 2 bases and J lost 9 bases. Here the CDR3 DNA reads TGTGCCAGCAGCTTTGTTAGCGGGGGGGCCGGTGAGCAGTTCTTC. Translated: CASSFVSGGAGEQFF.

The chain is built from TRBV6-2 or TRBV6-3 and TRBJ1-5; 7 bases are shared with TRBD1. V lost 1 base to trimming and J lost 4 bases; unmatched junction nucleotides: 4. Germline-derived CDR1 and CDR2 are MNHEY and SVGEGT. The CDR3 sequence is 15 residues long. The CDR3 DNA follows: TGTGCCAGCAGTTACTGGGGCAGGGGGAATCAGCCCCAGCATTTT. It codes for CASSYWGRGNQPQHF.

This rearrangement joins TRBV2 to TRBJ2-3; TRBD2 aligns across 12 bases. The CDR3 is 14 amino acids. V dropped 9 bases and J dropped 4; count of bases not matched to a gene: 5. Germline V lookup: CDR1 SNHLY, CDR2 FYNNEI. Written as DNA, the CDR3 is TGTGCCAGTCAGGCTAGCGGGGGGGCAGATACGCAGTATTTT. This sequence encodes CASQASGGADTQYF.

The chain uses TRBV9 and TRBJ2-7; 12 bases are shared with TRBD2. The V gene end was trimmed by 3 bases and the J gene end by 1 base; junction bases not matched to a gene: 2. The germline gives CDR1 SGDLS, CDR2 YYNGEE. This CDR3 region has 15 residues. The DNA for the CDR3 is TGTGCCAGCAGCGGGACTAGCGGGGAATCCTACGAGCAGTACTTC. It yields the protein CASSGTSGESYEQYF.

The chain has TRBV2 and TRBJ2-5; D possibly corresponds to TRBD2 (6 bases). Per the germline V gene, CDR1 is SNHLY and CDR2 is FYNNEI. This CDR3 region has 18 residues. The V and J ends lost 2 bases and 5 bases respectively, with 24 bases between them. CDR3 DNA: TGTGCCAGCAGTGAAATCGCGTTCGGGACTTCGCCGAAGGAGACCCAGTACTTC. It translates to CASSEIAFGTSPKETQYF.

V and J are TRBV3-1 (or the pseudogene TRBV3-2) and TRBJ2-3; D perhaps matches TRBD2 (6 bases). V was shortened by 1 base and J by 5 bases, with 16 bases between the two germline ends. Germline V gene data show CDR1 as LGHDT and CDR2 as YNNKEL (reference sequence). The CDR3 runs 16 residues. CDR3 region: CASSQVLARFGDTQYF. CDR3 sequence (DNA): TGTGCCAGCAGCCAAGTACTAGCTAGATTTGGAGATACGCAGTATTTT.

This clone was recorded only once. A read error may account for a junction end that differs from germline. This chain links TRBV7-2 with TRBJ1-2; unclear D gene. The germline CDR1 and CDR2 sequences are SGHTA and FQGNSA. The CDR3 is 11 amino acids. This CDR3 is CASSFVYDLDF. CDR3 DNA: TGTGCCAGCAGCTTCGTGTACGACCTAGATTTC.

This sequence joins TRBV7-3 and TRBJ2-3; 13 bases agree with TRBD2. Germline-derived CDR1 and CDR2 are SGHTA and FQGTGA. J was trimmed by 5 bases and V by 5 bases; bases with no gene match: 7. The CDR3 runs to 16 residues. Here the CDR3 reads CASSPRTSGGRDTQYF. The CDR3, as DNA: TGTGCCAGCAGCCCCAGGACTAGCGGGGGCAGAGATACGCAGTATTTT.

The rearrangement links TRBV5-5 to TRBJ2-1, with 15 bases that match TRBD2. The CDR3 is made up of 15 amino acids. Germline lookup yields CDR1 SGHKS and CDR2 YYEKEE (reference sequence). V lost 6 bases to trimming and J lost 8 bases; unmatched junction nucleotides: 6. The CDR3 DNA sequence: TGTGCCAGCAAACAAGGGACTAGCGGGGGGCATGAGCAGTTCTTC. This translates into CASKQGTSGGHEQFF.

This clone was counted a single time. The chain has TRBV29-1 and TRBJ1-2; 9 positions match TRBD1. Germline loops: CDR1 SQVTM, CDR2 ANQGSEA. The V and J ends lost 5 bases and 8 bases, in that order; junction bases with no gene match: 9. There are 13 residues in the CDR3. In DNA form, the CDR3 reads TGCAGCGTTTTAACCGGGACAGGGACCGGCTACACCTTC. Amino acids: CSVLTGTGTGYTF.

The CDR3 here is CASSQDPSSYNSPLHF. The CDR3 DNA is TGTGCCAGCAGCCAAGACCCGAGCTCCTATAATTCACCCCTCCACTTT. This chain uses TRBV4-2 with TRBJ1-6; no reliable D call. CDR1 and CDR2 (germline): LGHNA, YNFKEQ. Trimming shortened V by 0 bases and J by 0 bases, and 6 bases separated the two germline ends. The CDR3 contains 16 residues.

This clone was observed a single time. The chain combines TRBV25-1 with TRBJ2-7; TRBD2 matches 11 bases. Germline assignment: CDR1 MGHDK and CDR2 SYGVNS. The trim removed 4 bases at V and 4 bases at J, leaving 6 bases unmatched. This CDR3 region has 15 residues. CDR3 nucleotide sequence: TGTGCCAGCAGTGGAGCTAGCGGGGGGCCATACGAGCAGTACTTC. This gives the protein CASSGASGGPYEQYF.

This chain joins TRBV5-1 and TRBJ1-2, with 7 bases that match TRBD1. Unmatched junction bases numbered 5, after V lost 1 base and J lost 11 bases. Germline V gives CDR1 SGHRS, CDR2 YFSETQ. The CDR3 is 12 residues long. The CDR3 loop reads CASSLLNRGYTF. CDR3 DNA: TGCGCCAGCAGCTTGTTGAACAGGGGATACACCTTC.

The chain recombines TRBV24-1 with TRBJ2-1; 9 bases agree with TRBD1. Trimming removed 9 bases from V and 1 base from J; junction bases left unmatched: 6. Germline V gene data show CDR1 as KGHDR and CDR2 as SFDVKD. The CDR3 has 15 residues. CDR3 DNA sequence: TGTGCCACCTCCTCCGGGACAGGGTCCTACAATGAGCAGTTCTTC. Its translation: CATSSGTGSYNEQFF.

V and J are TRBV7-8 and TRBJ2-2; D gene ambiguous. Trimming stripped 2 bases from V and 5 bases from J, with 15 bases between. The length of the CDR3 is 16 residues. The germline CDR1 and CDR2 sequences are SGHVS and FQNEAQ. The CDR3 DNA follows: TGTGCCAGCAGCTTAAGTCTCTACCTCAATACCGGGGAGCTGTTTTTT. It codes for CASSLSLYLNTGELFF.

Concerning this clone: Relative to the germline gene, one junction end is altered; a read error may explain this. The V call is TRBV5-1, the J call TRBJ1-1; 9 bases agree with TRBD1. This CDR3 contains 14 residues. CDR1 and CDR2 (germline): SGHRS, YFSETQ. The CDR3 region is CASSLEPGQGRWGF. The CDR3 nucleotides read TGCGCCAGCAGCTTGGAGCCGGGACAGGGACGGTGGGGCTTT.

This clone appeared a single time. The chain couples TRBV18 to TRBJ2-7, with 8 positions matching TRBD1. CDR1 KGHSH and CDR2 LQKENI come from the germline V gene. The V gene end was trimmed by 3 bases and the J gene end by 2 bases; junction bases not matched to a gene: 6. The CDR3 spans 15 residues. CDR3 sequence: CASSPTGELAYEQYF. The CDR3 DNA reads TGTGCCAGCTCACCGACAGGGGAATTAGCCTACGAGCAGTACTTC.